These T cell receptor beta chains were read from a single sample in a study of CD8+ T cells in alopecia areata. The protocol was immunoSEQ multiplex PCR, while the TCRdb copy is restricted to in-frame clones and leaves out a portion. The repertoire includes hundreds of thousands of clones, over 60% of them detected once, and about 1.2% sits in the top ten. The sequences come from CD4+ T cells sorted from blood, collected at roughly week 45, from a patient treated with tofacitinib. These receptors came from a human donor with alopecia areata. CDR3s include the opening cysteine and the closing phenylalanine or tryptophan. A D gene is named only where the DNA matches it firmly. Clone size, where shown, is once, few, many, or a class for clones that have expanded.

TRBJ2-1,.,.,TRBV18,CASSPRQQSYNEQFF,TGTGCCAGCTCACCCCGACAGCAGTCCTACAATGAGCAGTTCTTC
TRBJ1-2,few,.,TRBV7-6,CASSLAGDYGYTF,TGTGCCAGCAGCTTAGCTGGGGATTATGGCTACACCTTC
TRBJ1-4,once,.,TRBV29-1,CSVRLGQMGEKLFF,TGCAGCGTGCGGTTAGGACAGATGGGTGAAAAACTGTTTTTT
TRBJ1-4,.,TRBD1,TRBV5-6,CASSSGQVYNEKLFF,TGTGCCAGCAGCTCCGGACAGGTTTATAATGAAAAACTGTTTTTT
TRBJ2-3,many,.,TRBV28,CASTRGGPQIGNTQYF,TGTGCCAGCACCAGGGGAGGCCCCCAGATTGGGAATACGCAGTATTTT
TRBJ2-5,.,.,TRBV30,CAWSPPADQETQYF,TGTGCCTGGAGTCCCCCAGCGGACCAAGAGACCCAGTACTTC
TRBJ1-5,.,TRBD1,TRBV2,CASSQGQGSNQPQHF,TGTGCCAGCAGCCAAGGACAGGGGAGCAATCAGCCCCAGCATTTT
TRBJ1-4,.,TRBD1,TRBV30,CAWRGQGLGEKLFF,TGTGCCTGGAGGGGACAGGGGTTAGGTGAAAAACTGTTTTTT
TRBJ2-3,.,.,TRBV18,CASSESTDTQYF,TGTGCCAGCTCAGAGAGCACAGATACGCAGTATTTT
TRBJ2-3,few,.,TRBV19,CASRDGSTDTQYF,TGTGCCAGTAGAGACGGAAGCACAGATACGCAGTATTTT
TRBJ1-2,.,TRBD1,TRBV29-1,CSALGTAYGYTF,TGCAGCGCTTTAGGGACAGCCTATGGCTACACCTTC
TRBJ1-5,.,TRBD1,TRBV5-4,CASSGGQGRQPQHF,TGTGCCAGCAGCGGGGGACAGGGACGTCAGCCCCAGCATTTT
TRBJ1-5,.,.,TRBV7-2,CASSLYDSNQPQHF,TGTGCCAGCAGCTTATACGACAGCAATCAGCCCCAGCATTTT
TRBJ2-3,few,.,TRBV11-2,CASSFRWSTDTQYF,TGTGCCAGCAGCTTTCGGTGGTCCACAGATACGCAGTATTTT
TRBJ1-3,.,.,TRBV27,CASSLQFGGTGNTIYF,TGTGCCAGCAGTTTGCAGTTCGGGGGCACTGGAAACACCATATATTTT
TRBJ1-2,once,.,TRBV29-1,CSVELGYTF,TGCAGCGTTGAACTTGGCTACACCTTC
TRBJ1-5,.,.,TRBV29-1,CSVAPGESQPQHF,TGCAGCGTTGCCCCAGGGGAATCTCAGCCCCAGCATTTT
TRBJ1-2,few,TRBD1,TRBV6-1,CASSPHGQGVFGYTF,TGTGCCAGCAGCCCCCACGGACAGGGAGTCTTTGGCTACACCTTC
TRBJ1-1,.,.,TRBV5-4,CASSLTGPNTEAFF,TGTGCCAGCAGCTTAACAGGCCCCAACACTGAAGCTTTCTTT
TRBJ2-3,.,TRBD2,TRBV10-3,CAVGAGLAGTDTQYF,TGTGCCGTGGGGGCCGGACTAGCGGGCACAGATACGCAGTATTTT
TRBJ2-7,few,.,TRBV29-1,CSVVSHEQYF,TGCAGCGTTGTGAGCCACGAGCAGTACTTC
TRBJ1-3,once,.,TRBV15,CATETGASGNTIYF,TGTGCCACTGAAACGGGGGCCTCTGGAAACACCATATATTTT
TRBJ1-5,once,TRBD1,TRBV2,CASRGYGGQEEGQPQHF,TGTGCCAGCAGAGGTTACGGGGGACAGGAGGAGGGTCAGCCCCAGCATTTT
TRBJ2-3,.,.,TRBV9,CASSQYGRGLGTDTQYF,TGTGCCAGCAGCCAATATGGCAGGGGTCTTGGCACAGATACGCAGTATTTT
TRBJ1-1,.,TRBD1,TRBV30,CAWSVRQGLEAFF,TGTGCCTGGAGTGTACGACAGGGACTTGAAGCTTTCTTT
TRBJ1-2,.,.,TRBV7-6,CASSQRAGQGYTF,TGTGCCAGCAGCCAGCGGGCAGGGCAAGGCTACACCTTC
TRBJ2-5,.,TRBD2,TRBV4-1,CASSRTRSGGEGETQYF,TGCGCCAGCAGCCGCACCCGCTCCGGGGGGGAAGGGGAGACCCAGTACTTC
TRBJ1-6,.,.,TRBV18,CASSPTGWNSPLHF,TGTGCCAGCTCCCCTACGGGTTGGAATTCACCCCTCCACTTT
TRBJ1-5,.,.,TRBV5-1,CASSLNGQQNQPQHF,TGCGCCAGCAGCTTGAATGGGCAGCAGAATCAGCCCCAGCATTTT
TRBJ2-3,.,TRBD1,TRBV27,CASSYRGIADTQYF,TGTGCCAGCAGCTACAGGGGTATCGCAGATACGCAGTATTTT
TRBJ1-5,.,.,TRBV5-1,CASSPGRGTNQPQHF,TGCGCCAGCAGCCCGGGGAGGGGCACCAATCAGCCCCAGCATTTT
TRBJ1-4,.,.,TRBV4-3,CASSQDRGEKLFF,TGCGCCAGCAGCCAAGATCGGGGGGAAAAACTGTTTTTT
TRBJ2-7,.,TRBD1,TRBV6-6,CASRQDRTTYEQYF,TGTGCCAGCAGACAGGACAGGACAACCTACGAGCAGTACTTC
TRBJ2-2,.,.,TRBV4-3,CASSQGSNTGELFF,TGCGCCAGCAGCCAGGGATCGAACACCGGGGAGCTGTTTTTT
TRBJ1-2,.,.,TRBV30,CAWSEGDYGYTF,TGTGCCTGGAGTGAAGGGGACTATGGCTACACCTTC
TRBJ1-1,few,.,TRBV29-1,CSILQGLNTEAFF,TGCAGTATACTTCAGGGGTTGAACACTGAAGCTTTCTTT
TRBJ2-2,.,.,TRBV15,CATSTPPPGELFF,TGTGCCACCAGCACGCCCCCCCCCGGGGAGCTGTTTTTT
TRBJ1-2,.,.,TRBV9,CASSVGGTPSNF,TGTGCCAGCAGCGTCGGCGGGACACCAAGCAACTTC
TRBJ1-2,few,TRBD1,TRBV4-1,CASSQGDRGRGYTF,TGCGCCAGCAGCCAAGGGGACAGGGGACGCGGCTACACCTTC
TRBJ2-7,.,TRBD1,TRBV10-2,CASRAEQGLDEQYF,TGCGCCAGCAGGGCCGAACAGGGGTTAGACGAGCAGTACTTC
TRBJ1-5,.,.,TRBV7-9,CASSLEENQPQHF,TGTGCCAGCAGCTTGGAGGAGAATCAGCCCCAGCATTTT
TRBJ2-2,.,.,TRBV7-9,CASSSGGKAGELFF,TGTGCCAGCAGCTCCGGAGGGAAGGCCGGGGAGCTGTTTTTT
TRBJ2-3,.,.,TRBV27,CASSKRRGSDTQYF,TGTGCCAGCAGTAAAAGAAGGGGTTCGGATACGCAGTATTTT
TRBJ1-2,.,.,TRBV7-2,CASSLGFSGVANYGYTF,TGTGCCAGCAGCTTAGGGTTCTCAGGGGTGGCTAACTATGGCTACACCTTC
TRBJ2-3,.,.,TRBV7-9,CASSSGGTTDTQYF,TGTGCCAGCAGCTCCGGAGGCACCACAGATACGCAGTATTTT
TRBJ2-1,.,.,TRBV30,CAWRPLGVSSYNEQFF,TGTGCCTGGAGACCCTTAGGGGTCAGCTCCTACAATGAGCAGTTCTTC
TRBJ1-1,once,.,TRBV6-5,CASGWERLEAFF,TGTGCCAGCGGGTGGGAGCGACTTGAAGCTTTCTTT
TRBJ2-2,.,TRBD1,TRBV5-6,CASSSDRVNTGELFF,TGTGCCAGCAGCTCGGACAGGGTGAACACCGGGGAGCTGTTTTTT
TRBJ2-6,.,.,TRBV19,CASSIWVSSGANVLTF,TGTGCCAGTAGTATATGGGTTTCATCGGGGGCCAACGTCCTGACTTTC
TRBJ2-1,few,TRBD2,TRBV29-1,CSVGVGTSDQGQFF,TGCAGCGTTGGTGTCGGGACTAGCGACCAAGGGCAGTTCTTC
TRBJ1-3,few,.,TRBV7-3,CASSLRGLHF,TGTGCCAGCAGCTTAAGGGGGTTACATTTT
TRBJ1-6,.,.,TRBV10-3,CAISELGVVGPLHF,TGTGCCATCAGTGAGCTCGGCGTCGTGGGACCCCTCCACTTT
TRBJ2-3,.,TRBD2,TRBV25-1,CASSRSSGGPTDTQYF,TGTGCCAGCAGTCGATCTAGCGGGGGGCCAACAGATACGCAGTATTTT
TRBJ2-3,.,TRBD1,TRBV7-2,CASSFPRGGQAFTDTQYF,TGTGCCAGCAGCTTCCCGCGAGGGGGACAGGCTTTCACAGATACGCAGTATTTT
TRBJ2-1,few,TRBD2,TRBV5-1,CASSSTSGGYNEQFF,TGCGCCAGCAGCTCGACTAGCGGGGGCTACAATGAGCAGTTCTTC